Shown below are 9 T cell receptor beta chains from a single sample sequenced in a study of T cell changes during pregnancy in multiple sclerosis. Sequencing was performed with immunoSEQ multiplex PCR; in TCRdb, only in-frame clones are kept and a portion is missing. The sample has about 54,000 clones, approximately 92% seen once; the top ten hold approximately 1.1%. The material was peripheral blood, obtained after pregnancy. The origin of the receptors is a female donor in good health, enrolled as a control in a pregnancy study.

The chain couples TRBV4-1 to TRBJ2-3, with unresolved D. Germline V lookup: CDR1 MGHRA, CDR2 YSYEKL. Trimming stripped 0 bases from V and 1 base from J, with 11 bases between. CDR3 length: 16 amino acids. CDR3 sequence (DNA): TGCGCCAGCAGCCAAGAACTTAGCACGGGCACAGATACGCAGTATTTT. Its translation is CASSQELSTGTDTQYF.

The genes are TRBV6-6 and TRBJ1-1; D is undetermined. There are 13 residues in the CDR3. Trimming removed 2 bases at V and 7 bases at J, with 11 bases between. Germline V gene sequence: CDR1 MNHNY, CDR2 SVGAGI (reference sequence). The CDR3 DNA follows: TGTGCCAGCAGTTACCCCCAGGCCAATGAAGCTTTCTTT. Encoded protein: CASSYPQANEAFF.

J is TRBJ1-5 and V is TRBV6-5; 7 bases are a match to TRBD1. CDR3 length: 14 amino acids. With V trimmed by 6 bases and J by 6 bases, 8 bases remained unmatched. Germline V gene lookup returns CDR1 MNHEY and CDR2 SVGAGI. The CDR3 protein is CASSAPGGGQPQHF. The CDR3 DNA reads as TGTGCCAGCAGCGCCCCAGGGGGAGGTCAGCCCCAGCATTTT.

DNA of the CDR3: TGTGCCAGCAGAGGACAGGGGGAAATCTACGAGCAGTACTTC. Translating it yields CASRGQGEIYEQYF. The rearrangement joins TRBV6-5 to TRBJ2-7, with TRBD1 matching over 10 bases. CDR3 size: 14 residues. Germline CDR1 is MNHEY and CDR2 is SVGAGI. V shed 6 bases, J shed 3 bases, and the junction held 5 bases outside the gene matches.

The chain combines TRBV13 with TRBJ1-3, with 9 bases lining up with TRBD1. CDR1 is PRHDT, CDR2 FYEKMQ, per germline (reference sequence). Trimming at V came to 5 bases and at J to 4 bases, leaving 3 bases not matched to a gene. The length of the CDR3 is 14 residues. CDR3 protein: CASSLGTGGNTIYF. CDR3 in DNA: TGTGCCAGCAGCCTCGGGACAGGGGGAAACACCATATATTTT.

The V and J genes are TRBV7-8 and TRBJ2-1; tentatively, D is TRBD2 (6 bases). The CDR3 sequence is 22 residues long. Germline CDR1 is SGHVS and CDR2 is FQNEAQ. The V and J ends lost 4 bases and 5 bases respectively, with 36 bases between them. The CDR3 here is CASSWTPTTGVHLGSSNNEQFF. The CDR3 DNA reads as TGTGCCAGCAGCTGGACCCCCACCACGGGAGTCCATCTAGGCTCTTCCAACAATGAGCAGTTCTTC.

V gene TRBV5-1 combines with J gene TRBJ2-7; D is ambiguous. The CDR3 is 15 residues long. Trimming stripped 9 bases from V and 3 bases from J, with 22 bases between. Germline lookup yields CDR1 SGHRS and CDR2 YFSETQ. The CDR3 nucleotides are TGCGCCATCCTACCTGGGCTCCCCTCATACTACGAGCAGTACTTC. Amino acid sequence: CAILPGLPSYYEQYF.

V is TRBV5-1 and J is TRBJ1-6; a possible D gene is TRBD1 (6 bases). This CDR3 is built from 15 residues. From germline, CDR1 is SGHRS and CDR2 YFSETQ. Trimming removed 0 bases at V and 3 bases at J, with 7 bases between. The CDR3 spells CASSLDRVYNSPLHF. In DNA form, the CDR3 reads TGCGCCAGCAGCTTGGACAGGGTCTATAATTCACCCCTCCACTTT.

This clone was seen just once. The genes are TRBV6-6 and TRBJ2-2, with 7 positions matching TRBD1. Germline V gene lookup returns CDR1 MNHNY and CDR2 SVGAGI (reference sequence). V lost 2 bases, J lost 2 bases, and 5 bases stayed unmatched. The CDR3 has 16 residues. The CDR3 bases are TGTGCCAGCAGTTACAAGAGGGGGCTCAACACCGGGGAGCTGTTTTTT. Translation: CASSYKRGLNTGELFF.